Following are 28 T cell receptor beta chains from one sample sequenced in a study of blood T cell repertoires in COVID-19. TCRdb's table, derived via immunoSEQ multiplex PCR, lists solely in-frame clones and lacks some. The data hold about 240,000 clones, with about 85% observed a single time. The source material was peripheral blood. Every receptor here comes from a man aged 55-75 years who had recovered from COVID-19.

The chain uses TRBV9 and TRBJ1-3, with TRBD1 matching 7 bases. Germline CDR1 reads SGDLS; CDR2 reads YYNGEE. CDR3 length: 17 amino acids. J lost 3 bases, V lost 3 bases, and 12 bases had no gene match. CDR3 nucleotides: TGTGCCAGCAGCGCCAGCATTAGACAGGGCGTTGGAAACACCATATATTTT. Amino acids: CASSASIRQGVGNTIYF.

V usage is TRBV28 and J usage is TRBJ1-2; 9 bases agree with TRBD1. Germline trimming cut 5 bases from V and 13 bases from J; bases unmatched to any gene: 11. Germline CDR1 is MDHEN and CDR2 is SYDVKM. This CDR3 spans 13 amino acids. Written as DNA, the CDR3 is TGTGCCAGCAGTGGGGGGACAGGGACGCCGTGCACCTTC. Residues: CASSGGTGTPCTF.

This chain connects TRBV7-2 to TRBJ1-2; 7 bases map to TRBD1. CDR1 is SGHTA, CDR2 FQGNSA, per germline. Germline trimming cut 1 base from V and 8 bases from J; bases unmatched to any gene: 7. There are 14 residues in the CDR3. The CDR3 coding sequence is TGTGCCAGCAGCTTAGGGGACAGCCGTTTCGGCTACACCTTC. Amino acid sequence: CASSLGDSRFGYTF.

This chain connects TRBV9 to TRBJ2-3; D possibly corresponds to TRBD1 (6 bases). Trimming left V 4 bases short and J 6 bases short, with 18 bases between. Germline V gene lookup returns CDR1 SGDLS and CDR2 YYNGEE. The CDR3 has 15 amino acids. CDR3 sequence (DNA): TGTGCCAGCAGCAGAGACGGCCAGGGGAAGGATACGCAGTATTTT. This codes for CASSRDGQGKDTQYF. The whole variable domain, filled in from reference TRBV9 and TRBJ2-3, reads DSGVTQTPKHLITATGQRVTLRCSPRSGDLSVYWYQQSLDQGLQFLIQYYNGEERAKGNILERFSAQQFPDLHSELNLSSLELGDSALYFCASSRDGQGKDTQYFGPGTRLTVL.

In DNA form, the CDR3 reads TGTGCCTGGAGTCCAACGGGTGAAAAACTGTTTTTT. Its translation is CAWSPTGEKLFF. The chain combines TRBV30 with TRBJ1-4; D unclear. Trimming removed 2 bases from V and 7 bases from J, with 8 bases in between. Germline V gene data show CDR1 as GTSNPN and CDR2 as SVGIG (reference sequence). CDR3 length: 12 residues. The variable domain in full, completed from reference TRBV30 and TRBJ1-4, reads SQTIHQWPATLVQPVGSPLSLECTVEGTSNPNLYWYRQAAGRGLQLLFYSVGIGQISSEVPQNLSASRPQDRQFILSSKKLLLSDSGFYLCAWSPTGEKLFFGSGTQLSVL.

The gene calls are TRBV29-1 and TRBJ1-2, with 8 nucleotides matching TRBD1. CDR1 is SQVTM and CDR2 is ANQGSEA in the germline V gene. The CDR3 runs 13 residues. V shed 4 bases, J shed 7 bases, and the junction held 8 bases outside the gene matches. The CDR3: CSVVDREITGYTF. In nucleotides, the CDR3 is TGCAGCGTTGTGGACAGGGAAATTACTGGCTACACCTTC.

The chain combines TRBV19 with TRBJ1-3; D uncertain. The CDR3 has 16 residues. CDR1 is LNHDA and CDR2 is SQIVND in the germline V gene (reference sequence). The V end lost 3 bases, the J end lost 0 bases, and 12 bases lay between the germline ends. This CDR3 is CASSMSAGSSGNTIYF. In nucleotides, the CDR3 is TGTGCCAGTAGTATGTCGGCAGGTAGCTCTGGAAACACCATATATTTT.

The chain carries TRBV6-6 and TRBJ1-3, with D unresolved. The V gene lost 0 bases and the J gene lost 8 bases, with 5 bases spanning the gap. The length of the CDR3 is 12 residues. Germline V gene lookup returns CDR1 MNHNY and CDR2 SVGAGI (reference sequence). CDR3 amino acids: CASSYSSDTIYF. The CDR3, as DNA: TGTGCCAGCAGTTACTCGTCAGACACCATATATTTT.

The gene calls are TRBV3-1 (or the pseudogene TRBV3-2) and TRBJ2-7; possible D gene TRBD1, 6 bases. The V end lost 3 bases, the J end lost 3 bases, and 15 bases lay between the germline ends. The CDR3 consists of 15 residues. Germline V gives CDR1 LGHDT, CDR2 YNNKEL (reference sequence). CDR3 DNA sequence: TGTGCCAGCAGCCACGGTTCAGGGGATTACTACGAGCAGTACTTC. Amino acid sequence: CASSHGSGDYYEQYF.

The chain employs TRBV3-1 (or the pseudogene TRBV3-2) and TRBJ2-1, with 7 bases matching TRBD1. The CDR3 is 16 residues long. Germline CDR1 and CDR2: LGHDT and YNNKEL (reference sequence). V shed 1 base and J 6 bases; nucleotides not matched to a gene: 9. The CDR3: CASSQVGRQGINEQFF. In nucleotides, the CDR3 is TGTGCCAGCAGCCAAGTAGGGCGACAGGGAATCAATGAGCAGTTCTTC.

This clone was counted only a few times. The V and J genes are TRBV20-1 and TRBJ2-3; TRBD2 aligns across 9 bases. Trimming removed 6 bases from V and 4 bases from J; junction bases left unmatched: 8. The CDR3 is 14 amino acids. Germline V gene sequence: CDR1 DFQATT, CDR2 SNEGSKA (reference sequence). As DNA, the CDR3 is TGCAGTGCCAGTGAGGCGGGGGGGGCAGATACGCAGTATTTT. Translating gives CSASEAGGADTQYF.

V gene TRBV6-5 combines with J gene TRBJ2-1; D possibly corresponds to TRBD2 (6 bases). V was cut by 9 bases and J by 8 bases, with 17 bases left in between. Germline V gene lookup returns CDR1 MNHEY and CDR2 SVGAGI. The length of the CDR3 is 13 residues. CDR3 protein: CASSNRRDYEQFF. CDR3 coding DNA: TGTGCCAGTAGCAATAGGAGGGACTATGAGCAGTTCTTC.

The gene calls are TRBV18 and TRBJ1-1, with TRBD1 matching 10 bases. Germline CDR1 reads KGHSH; CDR2 reads LQKENI. This CDR3 is built from 17 residues. Germline trimming cut 3 bases from V and 2 bases from J; bases unmatched to any gene: 9. CDR3 in DNA: TGTGCCAGCTCACCTACGGGACAGGGGCCCAGAAACACTGAAGCTTTCTTT. Translating gives CASSPTGQGPRNTEAFF.

This clone was recorded at least ten times. At the DNA level, this CDR3 is encoded by other sequences in the same sample as well. V usage is TRBV9 and J usage is TRBJ1-6, with TRBD1 as a possible D gene (5 bases). Germline V gives CDR1 SGDLS, CDR2 YYNGEE. CDR3 length: 16 amino acids. V lost 3 bases and J lost 5, with 15 bases in between. The CDR3: CASSGGFGTDNSPLHF. The DNA of the CDR3 is TGTGCCAGCAGCGGGGGTTTTGGGACTGATAATTCACCCCTCCACTTT.

This rearrangement joins TRBV18 to TRBJ2-6, with D hard to call. Germline CDR1 is KGHSH and CDR2 is LQKENI. This CDR3 comprises 16 residues. Trimming cost V 3 bases and J 0 bases, with 9 bases left between them. The CDR3 loop is CASSPTRVSGANVLTF. As DNA, the CDR3 is TGTGCCAGCTCACCGACCCGGGTCTCTGGGGCCAACGTCCTGACTTTC.

The chain carries TRBV7-2 and TRBJ2-1; 8 positions agree with TRBD1. The J segment lost 15 bases and the V segment lost 4 bases, leaving 8 bases of the junction unmatched. The CDR3 has 12 residues. In germline, CDR1 is SGHTA, CDR2 FQGNSA. DNA for the CDR3: TGTGCCAGCAGCTCACAGGGGGAAACGGTGTTCTTC. Protein product: CASSSQGETVFF.

As for this clone: This sample includes further DNA sequences coding for the same CDR3. The chain uses TRBV14 and TRBJ1-3; D call uncertain. CDR1 SGHDN and CDR2 FVKESK come from the germline V gene. There are 13 residues in the CDR3. Trimming left V 4 bases short and J 2 bases short, with 6 bases between. Written as DNA, the CDR3 is TGTGCCAGCAGCCCCTTTCCTGGAAACACCATATATTTT. It codes for CASSPFPGNTIYF.

V and J are TRBV29-1 and TRBJ1-2; 10 positions match TRBD1. The CDR3 extends over 13 amino acids. V lost 8 bases to trimming and J lost 9 bases; unmatched junction nucleotides: 12. Germline CDR1 and CDR2: SQVTM and ANQGSEA. CDR3 amino acids: CSSGQADRGSYTF. The DNA for the CDR3 is TGCAGCTCCGGGCAGGCGGACAGGGGGAGCTACACCTTC. Looking up the rest from reference TRBV29-1 and TRBJ1-2 gives the full variable domain: SAVISQKPSRDICQRGTSLTIQCQVDSQVTMMFWYRQQPGQSLTLIATANQGSEATYESGFVIDKFPISRPNLTFSTLTVSNMSPEDSSIYLCSSGQADRGSYTFGSGTRLTVV.

V usage is TRBV7-2 and J usage is TRBJ1-4; no firm D call. The CDR3 contains 19 residues. Trimming removed 1 base at V and 0 bases at J, with 18 bases between. Germline assignment: CDR1 SGHTA and CDR2 FQGNSA. The DNA of the CDR3 is TGTGCCAGCAGCTTAGTTGTTCCGGGATACGGAACAACTAATGAAAAACTGTTTTTT. This encodes CASSLVVPGYGTTNEKLFF.

This clone was found once. The chain couples TRBV4-1 to TRBJ2-7; no definite D call. Trimming left V 0 bases short and J 7 bases short, with 22 bases between. Germline-derived CDR1 and CDR2 are MGHRA and YSYEKL. CDR3 length: 17 residues. The CDR3 is CASSQDEPAATSFEQYF. The CDR3 bases are TGCGCCAGCAGCCAAGATGAACCCGCGGCCACCTCTTTTGAGCAGTACTTC.

The rearrangement uses TRBV5-5 and TRBJ1-1, with D perhaps matching TRBD1 (6 bases). In germline, CDR1 is SGHKS, CDR2 YYEKEE (reference sequence). The CDR3 is 15 amino acids. Trimming stripped 0 bases from V and 8 bases from J, with 17 bases between. The CDR3, as DNA: TGTGCCAGCAGCTTGGGAGGGGGTTCCCCCGAGGAAGCTTTCTTT. The encoded protein is CASSLGGGSPEEAFF.

The chain employs TRBV10-1 and TRBJ1-5; D is unclear. Trimming removed 3 bases at V and 5 bases at J, with 14 bases between. The CDR3 has 15 residues. The V gene's germline CDR1 is WNHNN and CDR2 SYGVQD (reference sequence). The CDR3 is CASSDLLKGDQPQHF. CDR3 DNA sequence: TGCGCCAGCAGTGATCTTCTGAAGGGAGATCAGCCCCAGCATTTT.

The chain combines TRBV10-2 with TRBJ2-7; 8 bases map to TRBD2. This CDR3 is built from 15 residues. The V segment lost 3 bases and the J segment 5 bases; nucleotides outside the gene matches: 9. Germline V gene sequence: CDR1 WSHSY, CDR2 SAAADI. CDR3 sequence reads: CASSEGIAGSDEQYF. The CDR3 bases are TGCGCCAGCAGTGAAGGGATAGCGGGGTCCGACGAGCAGTACTTC.

This clone was detected only once. The chain joins TRBV19 to TRBJ1-5; 8 bases are a match to TRBD1. The CDR3 sequence is 14 residues long. Germline assignment: CDR1 LNHDA and CDR2 SQIVND (reference sequence). Trimming cost V 9 bases and J 5 bases; bases outside gene matches: 9. The CDR3 region is CASAIRDRHQPQHF. In DNA, the CDR3 is TGTGCCAGCGCGATCCGGGACAGGCATCAGCCCCAGCATTTT.

V and J are TRBV7-8 and TRBJ1-2, with 9 positions matching TRBD1. Trimming cost V 1 base and J 8 bases; bases outside gene matches: 5. This CDR3 spans 14 amino acids. Germline assignment: CDR1 SGHVS and CDR2 FQNEAQ. Here the CDR3 reads CASSLGDRVEGYTF. Written as DNA, the CDR3 is TGTGCCAGCAGCTTAGGGGACAGGGTAGAAGGCTACACCTTC.

The rearrangement joins TRBV5-4 to TRBJ2-1, with 9 positions matching TRBD1. The CDR3 has 15 amino acids. V lost 5 bases and J lost 4; bases outside the gene matches: 7. The germline CDR1 and CDR2 sequences are SGHNT and YYREEE (reference sequence). In DNA, the CDR3 is TGTGCCAGCAGTAAGACAGGGGGTAAATACAATGAGCAGTTCTTC. Translation gives CASSKTGGKYNEQFF.

The gene calls are TRBV18 and TRBJ2-3, with 10 bases aligning to TRBD2. V was clipped by 1 base and J by 5 bases; unmatched bases: 15. CDR1 is KGHSH and CDR2 is LQKENI in the germline V gene. This CDR3 has 19 amino acids. In DNA, the CDR3 is TGTGCCAGCTCACCACTCGGAGCGGGGGGGCCATCATTTAGAGATACGCAGTATTTT. This translates into CASSPLGAGGPSFRDTQYF.

The chain combines TRBV12-3 or TRBV12-4 with TRBJ1-1; 8 bases line up with TRBD1. J lost 11 bases, V lost 5 bases, and 10 bases had no gene match. The CDR3 extends over 13 amino acids. CDR3 sequence (DNA): TGTGCCAGCAGTCCCGTCAGGGGGCGCTTGGCTTTCTTT. Encoded protein: CASSPVRGRLAFF.